Listed below are T cell receptor beta chains from one sample, sequenced in a study of CD8+ T cells in alopecia areata. Sequencing was performed with immunoSEQ multiplex PCR; in TCRdb, only in-frame clones are kept and a portion is missing. The sample yields more than 90,000 clones, approximately 66% seen once. Source: CD8+ T cells sorted from blood, taken at week 4, from a patient treated with tofacitinib. Every receptor here comes from a human donor with alopecia areata. The CDR3 runs from the conserved cysteine through the conserved F or W. The order of the fields is D gene, J gene, CDR3 length, V gene, CDR3 protein. The D gene is left open where the match is weak.

NA	TRBJ2-1	13	TRBV25-1	CASRAGTYNEQFF
NA	TRBJ2-7	15	TRBV6-1	CASNPLDSPVYEQYF
NA	TRBJ1-1	13	TRBV19	CASIPGVNTEAFF
TRBD2	TRBJ2-7	15	TRBV7-6	CASSLTGLASDEQYF
TRBD1	TRBJ1-2	17	TRBV9	CASSGDGTDLVNYGYTF
TRBD1	TRBJ1-5	15	TRBV27	CATATGGGLNQPQHF
TRBD2	TRBJ2-7	15	TRBV13	CASSLEGGPAYEQYF
TRBD1	TRBJ1-2	14	TRBV6-5	CASSKTGASYGYTF
NA	TRBJ2-7	13	TRBV30	CAWNVGHPYEQYF
NA	TRBJ2-7	16	TRBV4-1	CASSQTGPPSSYEQYF
NA	TRBJ2-7	12	TRBV18	CASAKGSYEQYF
NA	TRBJ2-7	13	TRBV19	CASADSLNYEQYF
TRBD2	TRBJ2-5	16	TRBV29-1	CSVDGLAGGPQETQYF
NA	TRBJ2-7	11	TRBV4-2	CASSQEGEQYF
NA	TRBJ1-5	14	TRBV6-5	CASSYSGSSGPQHF
NA	TRBJ1-1	15	TRBV13	CASSQERWRRFEAFF
TRBD1	TRBJ2-7	15	TRBV4-1	CASSQVRQGSYEQYF
TRBD1	TRBJ2-1	15	TRBV15	CATSTRQGSYNEQFF
NA	TRBJ2-7	15	TRBV27	CASSPRTASSYEQYF
TRBD2	TRBJ2-3	16	TRBV7-2	CASSLPGGGVPDTQYF
NA	TRBJ1-2	15	TRBV9	CASSVVTGSGYGYTF
TRBD1	TRBJ1-2	16	TRBV14	CASSQWDRTNNYGYTF
NA	TRBJ2-7	13	TRBV25-1	CASSEQGPYEQYF
NA	TRBJ2-5	15	TRBV29-1	CSVEGEEGSMGTQYF
NA	TRBJ2-6	15	TRBV28	CASSPTPTGANVLTF
NA	TRBJ1-5	15	TRBV5-4	CASSLWGDGNQPQHF
NA	TRBJ1-1	15	TRBV7-9	CASSAGLGVNTEAFF
TRBD1	TRBJ2-7	14	TRBV6-5	CASSEWTGAYEQYF
TRBD1	TRBJ1-1	10	TRBV29-1	CSAGQGEAFF
TRBD1	TRBJ2-7	14	TRBV30	CAWSRGTGIYEQYF
NA	TRBJ1-2	15	TRBV7-9	CASSLDLGGKGGYTF
TRBD2	TRBJ2-1	16	TRBV29-1	CSVEPTSGGSYNEQFF
TRBD1	TRBJ2-7	15	TRBV15	CATSRDFGTGNEQYF
TRBD1	TRBJ2-7	14	TRBV7-9	CASSSTGAAYEQYF
NA	TRBJ2-2	12	TRBV9	CASSVNTGELFF
TRBD1	TRBJ2-7	13	TRBV11-1	CASSLDDRGEQYF
TRBD2	TRBJ2-1	16	TRBV4-1	CASSQAQTSGYNEQFF
NA	TRBJ1-4	16	TRBV7-2	CASSQTLWRANEKLFF
NA	TRBJ2-6	14	TRBV15	CATSDRRSPNVLTF
NA	TRBJ2-5	14	TRBV29-1	CSVATVGTLETQYF
TRBD1	TRBJ1-1	18	TRBV9	CASSPQPGQGAGNTEAFF
NA	TRBJ2-7	12	TRBV29-1	CSVFRENYEQYF
TRBD2	TRBJ2-1	15	TRBV19	CASSIGTSGHNEQFF
TRBD2	TRBJ2-7	14	TRBV30	CAWSGGLGLNEQYF
NA	TRBJ1-1	14	TRBV4-1	CASSQVGIGTEAFF
NA	TRBJ2-1	12	TRBV7-9	CASSLARNEQFF
TRBD1	TRBJ1-1	16	TRBV7-9	CASSGRDRSMNTEAFF
NA	TRBJ1-2	13	TRBV7-3	CASSPAGDYGYTF